One and the same sample provided the 2 T cell receptor beta chains below, sequenced in a study of T cells in Graves' hyperthyroidism and ophthalmopathy. It was RNA transcripts that yielded the amplified TCR beta CDR3 regions. During a first-round RT-PCR of the TCR CDR3, the HTBI primer set was used. Via MiXCR, TCRdb re-called the multiplex PCR reads, giving one row per CDR3 protein. The sample carries some 400,000 distinct CDR3 sequences, around 13% recorded once. Sequencing was done on a sample of blood. The receptors were gathered from a woman between 55 and 75 years old with Graves' hyperthyroidism.

This clonotype showed up just a few times. A much larger clone sits a single nucleotide away, making a read error possible. The J gene is TRBJ1-1, the V gene TRBV3-1; weak D call: TRBD1 (5 bases). The length of the CDR3 is 17 residues. Germline loops: CDR1 LGHDT, CDR2 YNNKEL (reference sequence). CDR3 coding DNA: TGTGCCAGCAGCCAAGAGTTGGGGCGGGGTGGGAACACTGAAGCTTCCTTT. Translation: CASSQELGRGGNTEASF.

This clonotype has ten or more counts. The chain combines TRBV10-3 with TRBJ1-4; TRBD1 matches at 10 bases. This CDR3 comprises 14 residues. V shed 6 bases and J 8 bases; nucleotides not matched to a gene: 6. Per the germline V gene, CDR1 is ENHRY and CDR2 is SYGVKD. CDR3 residues: CAISSGQGGEKLFF. The CDR3 DNA sequence: TGTGCCATCAGCTCCGGACAGGGGGGGGAAAAACTGTTTTTT.